A single sample is the source of the 10 T cell receptor beta chains below, sequenced in a study of blood T cell repertoires in COVID-19. Produced via immunoSEQ multiplex PCR; TCRdb's table is partial and in-frame only. Of approximately 150,000 clones in the sample, approximately 90% were seen once. The sample taken for sequencing was PBMCs or T cells enriched from blood (not recorded which). The origin of the receptors is a woman between 40 and 55 years old who had been exposed to COVID-19.

The V gene is TRBV7-9, the J gene TRBJ2-6; 9 nucleotides match TRBD1. V was clipped by 5 bases and J by 0 bases; unmatched bases: 8. Germline loops: CDR1 SEHNR, CDR2 FQNEAQ (reference sequence). CDR3 length: 18 amino acids. Here the CDR3 DNA reads TGTGCCAGCAGCCCCTTGGGGACAGGGAGCTCTGGGGCCAACGTCCTGACTTTC. Protein: CASSPLGTGSSGANVLTF. Looking up the rest from reference TRBV7-9 and TRBJ2-6 gives the full variable domain: DTGVSQNPRHKITKRGQNVTFRCDPISEHNRLYWYRQTLGQGPEFLTYFQNEAQLEKSRLLSDRFSAERPKGSFSTLEIQRTEQGDSAMYLCASSPLGTGSSGANVLTFGAGSRLTVL.

V usage is TRBV6-5 and J usage is TRBJ1-1; D ambiguous. The V gene lost 8 bases and the J gene lost 2 bases, with 6 bases spanning the gap. The germline V gene encodes CDR1 MNHEY and CDR2 SVGAGI. The CDR3 runs 11 residues. The CDR3 is CASSTNTEAFF. In nucleotides, the CDR3 is TGTGCCAGCTCGACTAACACTGAAGCTTTCTTT.

There are a few counts of this clone. The chain recombines TRBV6-4 with TRBJ1-1; 8 bases line up with TRBD1. Looked up from germline, CDR1 is MRHNA and CDR2 is SNTAGT. The junction had 10 bases not matched to a gene; V was cut back by 0 bases and J by 4 bases. CDR3 length: 17 residues. Here the CDR3 reads CASSDSWAGGDGTEAFF. For the CDR3, the DNA is TGTGCCAGCAGTGACTCCTGGGCAGGGGGCGACGGCACTGAAGCTTTCTTT.

This chain joins TRBV29-1 and TRBJ2-7; TRBD1 is a possible D gene (5 bases). V was clipped by 5 bases and J by 0 bases, with 11 bases between them. Germline values: CDR1 SQVTM, CDR2 ANQGSEA. This CDR3 comprises 13 residues. In DNA, the CDR3 is TGCAGCGTTCGGACACCTAGCTCCTACGAGCAGTACTTC. It encodes CSVRTPSSYEQYF.

The chain uses TRBV27 and TRBJ2-3; a weak D match, TRBD1 (6 bases). Germline V gene sequence: CDR1 MNHEY, CDR2 SMNVEV (reference sequence). The CDR3 contains 14 residues. V shed 5 bases and J shed 4 bases, with 13 bases lying between them. CDR3 coding DNA: TGTGCCAGCAGTCCTCAACAGGGCCCAGATACGCAGTATTTT. This gives the protein CASSPQQGPDTQYF.

With respect to this clone: Germline is not matched at one junction end, which may reflect a read error. The chain couples TRBV27 to TRBJ1-2, with 12 positions matching TRBD1. The CDR3 runs 13 residues. Per the germline V gene, CDR1 is MNHEY and CDR2 is SMNVEV (reference sequence). This chain's CDR3 is CASSPRDRGLRYF. The CDR3 DNA reads as TGTGCCAGCAGTCCCCGGGACAGGGGGCTGCGGTACTTC.

V usage is TRBV5-5 and J usage is TRBJ2-1; D uncertain. Germline V gives CDR1 SGHKS, CDR2 YYEKEE (reference sequence). The V end was cut by 0 bases, the J end by 0 bases, with 7 bases between. The CDR3 contains 15 residues. CDR3 bases: TGTGCCAGCAGCTTGGACTCGAGCTCCTACAATGAGCAGTTCTTC. Its protein is CASSLDSSSYNEQFF. Complete variable domain (other parts from reference TRBV5-5 and TRBJ2-1): DAGVTQSPTHLIKTRGQQVTLRCSPISGHKSVSWYQQVLGQGPQFIFQYYEKEERGRGNFPDRFSARQFPNYSSELNVNALLLGDSALYLCASSLDSSSYNEQFFGPGTRLTVL.

V is TRBV19 and J is TRBJ1-5; no firm D call. Germline CDR1 and CDR2: LNHDA and SQIVND (reference sequence). This CDR3 is 14 amino acids long. Trimming removed 3 bases at V and 2 bases at J, with 8 bases between. The CDR3 region has the DNA TGTGCCAGTAGTATGGGCTCCGGCAATCAGCCCCAGCATTTT. It yields the protein CASSMGSGNQPQHF.

The rearrangement links TRBV27 to TRBJ1-2; 8 nucleotides line up with TRBD1. Germline CDR1 reads MNHEY; CDR2 reads SMNVEV (reference sequence). V trimming: 0 bases; J trimming: 3 bases; junction bases outside the gene matches: 6. The CDR3 runs 16 residues. The DNA for the CDR3 is TGTGCCAGCAGTTTATCTTGGCAGGGGGCCCACTATGGCTACACCTTC. The encoded protein is CASSLSWQGAHYGYTF.

The chain has TRBV6-5 and TRBJ2-7, with a possible D match to TRBD1 (7 bases). The CDR3 totals 15 residues. CDR1 MNHEY and CDR2 SVGAGI come from the germline V gene. Trimming took 6 bases from V and 2 from J, leaving 17 bases between them. CDR3 sequence (DNA): TGTGCCAGCAGCCAGGGGGGTCTCCCACCCTACGAGCAGTACTTC. Translation: CASSQGGLPPYEQYF.